One and the same sample provided the 6 T cell receptor beta chains below, sequenced in a study of blood T cell repertoires in COVID-19. The repertoire was sequenced with immunoSEQ multiplex PCR; TCRdb's copy has only in-frame clones and lacks some. This sample has 150,000 to 200,000 clones, with around four fifths found just once. Sequenced input: peripheral blood. All receptors derive from a woman in her 70s with COVID-19, enrolled during active disease.

The rearrangement joins TRBV7-9 to TRBJ1-5, with a weak D call TRBD1 (6 bases). There are 15 residues in the CDR3. Germline CDR1 reads SEHNR; CDR2 reads FQNEAQ (reference sequence). Deletions cut 5 bases from V and 3 bases from J, with 14 bases between. CDR3 nucleotide sequence: TGTGCCAGCAGCACCGGAGGACAGTACAATCAGCCCCAGCATTTT. It yields the protein CASSTGGQYNQPQHF.

This chain uses TRBV7-2 with TRBJ2-1, with TRBD2 identical over 15 bases. The V segment lost 3 bases and the J segment 6 bases; nucleotides outside the gene matches: 3. The CDR3 has 16 residues. The germline V gene has CDR1 SGHTA and CDR2 FQGNSA. The CDR3 sequence is CASSFRGLAGGNEQFF. CDR3 in DNA: TGTGCCAGCAGCTTTAGGGGACTAGCGGGAGGCAATGAGCAGTTCTTC.

The chain uses TRBV11-3 and TRBJ1-1, with a possible D match to TRBD1 (5 bases). This CDR3 comprises 14 residues. Germline CDR1 and CDR2: SGHNT and YENEEA. Trimming cost V 5 bases and J 6 bases, with 16 bases left between them. In nucleotides, the CDR3 is TGTGCCAGCAGCGTTAACAGGCTGTCCGCTGAAGCTTTCTTT. Encoded protein: CASSVNRLSAEAFF.

The rearrangement joins TRBV5-1 to TRBJ2-3; TRBD2 matches at 7 bases. This CDR3 comprises 15 residues. Trimming took 0 bases from V and 4 from J; bases not matched to a gene: 5. Germline loops: CDR1 SGHRS, CDR2 YFSETQ. CDR3 region: CASSLAPGGADTQYF. CDR3 DNA: TGCGCCAGCAGCTTGGCCCCGGGAGGCGCAGATACGCAGTATTTT.

The rearrangement joins TRBV7-8 to TRBJ1-5; D uncertain. The V gene lost 1 base and the J gene lost 0 bases, with 7 bases spanning the gap. Looked up from germline, CDR1 is SGHVS and CDR2 is FQNEAQ. The CDR3 extends over 15 amino acids. CDR3 loop: CASSLVANSNQPQHF. In DNA, the CDR3 is TGTGCCAGCAGCTTAGTAGCCAATAGCAATCAGCCCCAGCATTTT.

The chain links TRBV28 to TRBJ2-3, with D unclear. Trimming shortened V by 1 base and J by 6 bases, and 5 bases separated the two germline ends. The V gene's germline CDR1 is MDHEN and CDR2 SYDVKM. The length of the CDR3 is 12 residues. For the CDR3, the DNA is TGTGCCAGCAGTTTATCTATGGATACGCAGTATTTT. Protein sequence: CASSLSMDTQYF. Filled out from reference TRBV28 and TRBJ2-3, the complete variable domain reads DVKVTQSSRYLVKRTGEKVFLECVQDMDHENMFWYRQDPGLGLRLIYFSYDVKMKEKGDIPEGYSVSREKKERFSLILESASTNQTSMYLCASSLSMDTQYFGPGTRLTVL.